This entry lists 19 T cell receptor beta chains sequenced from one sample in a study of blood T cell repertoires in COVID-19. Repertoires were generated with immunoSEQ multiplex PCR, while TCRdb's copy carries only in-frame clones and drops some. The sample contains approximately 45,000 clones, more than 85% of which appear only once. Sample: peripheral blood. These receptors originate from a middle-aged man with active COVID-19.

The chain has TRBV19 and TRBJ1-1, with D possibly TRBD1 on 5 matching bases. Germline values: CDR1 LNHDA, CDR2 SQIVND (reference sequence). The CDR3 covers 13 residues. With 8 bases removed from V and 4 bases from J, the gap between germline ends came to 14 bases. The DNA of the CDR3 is TGTGCCAGTTCTCAGGGATTCGGCACTGAAGCTTTCTTT. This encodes CASSQGFGTEAFF.

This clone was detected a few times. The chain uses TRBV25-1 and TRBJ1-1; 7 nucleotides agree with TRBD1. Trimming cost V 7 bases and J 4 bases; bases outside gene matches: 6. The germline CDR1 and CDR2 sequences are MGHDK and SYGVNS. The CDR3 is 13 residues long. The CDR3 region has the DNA TGTGCCAGCACCAGGGGGGCGGGCACTGAAGCTTTCTTT. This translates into CASTRGAGTEAFF.

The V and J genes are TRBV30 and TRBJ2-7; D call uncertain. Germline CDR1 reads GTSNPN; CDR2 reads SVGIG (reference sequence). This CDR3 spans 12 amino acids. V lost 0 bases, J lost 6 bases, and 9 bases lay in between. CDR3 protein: CAWSVWSTEQYF. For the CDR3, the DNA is TGTGCCTGGAGTGTATGGTCTACCGAGCAGTACTTC.

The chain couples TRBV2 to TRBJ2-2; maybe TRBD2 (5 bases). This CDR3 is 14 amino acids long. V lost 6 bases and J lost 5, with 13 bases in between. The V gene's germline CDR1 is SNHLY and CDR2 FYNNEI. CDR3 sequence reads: CASSQTTSTGELFF. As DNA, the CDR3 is TGTGCCAGCAGCCAGACTACATCGACCGGGGAGCTGTTTTTT.

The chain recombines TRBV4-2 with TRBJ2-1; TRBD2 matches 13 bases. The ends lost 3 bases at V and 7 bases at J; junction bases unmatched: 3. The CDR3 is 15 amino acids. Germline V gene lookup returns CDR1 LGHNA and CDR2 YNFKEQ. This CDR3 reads CASSQGTSGINEQFF. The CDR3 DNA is TGTGCCAGCAGCCAGGGGACTAGCGGGATTAATGAGCAGTTCTTC.

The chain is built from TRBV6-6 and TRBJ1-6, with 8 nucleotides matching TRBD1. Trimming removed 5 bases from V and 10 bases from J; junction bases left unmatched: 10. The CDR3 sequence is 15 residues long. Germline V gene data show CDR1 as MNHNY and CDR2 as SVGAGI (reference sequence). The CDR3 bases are TGTGCCAGCAGTGGGCGGACAGGGAAGGACTCACCCCTCCACTTT. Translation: CASSGRTGKDSPLHF.

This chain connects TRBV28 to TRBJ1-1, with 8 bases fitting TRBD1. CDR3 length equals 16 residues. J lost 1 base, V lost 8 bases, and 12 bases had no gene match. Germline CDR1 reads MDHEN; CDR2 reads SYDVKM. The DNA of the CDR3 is TGTGCCAGCCACGTAGACAGGGGTCGTCCGAACACTGAAGCTTTCTTT. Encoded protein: CASHVDRGRPNTEAFF.

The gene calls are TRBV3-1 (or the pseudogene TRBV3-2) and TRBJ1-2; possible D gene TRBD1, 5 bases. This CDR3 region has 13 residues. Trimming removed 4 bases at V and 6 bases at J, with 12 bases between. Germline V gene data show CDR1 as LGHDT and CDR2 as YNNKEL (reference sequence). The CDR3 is CASSRPGVDGYTF. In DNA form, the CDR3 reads TGTGCCAGCAGCCGTCCGGGGGTTGATGGCTACACCTTC.

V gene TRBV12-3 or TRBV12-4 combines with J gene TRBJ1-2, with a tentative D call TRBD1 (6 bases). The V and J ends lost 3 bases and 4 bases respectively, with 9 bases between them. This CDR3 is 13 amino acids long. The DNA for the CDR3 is TGTGCCAGCAGTTTTGGACAGTTCTATGGCTACACCTTC. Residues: CASSFGQFYGYTF.

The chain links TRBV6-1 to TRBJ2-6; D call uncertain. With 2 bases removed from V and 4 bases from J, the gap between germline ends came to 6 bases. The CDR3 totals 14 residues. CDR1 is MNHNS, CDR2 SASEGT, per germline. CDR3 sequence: CASSEKPGANVLTF. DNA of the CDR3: TGTGCCAGCAGTGAAAAGCCCGGGGCCAACGTCCTGACTTTC.

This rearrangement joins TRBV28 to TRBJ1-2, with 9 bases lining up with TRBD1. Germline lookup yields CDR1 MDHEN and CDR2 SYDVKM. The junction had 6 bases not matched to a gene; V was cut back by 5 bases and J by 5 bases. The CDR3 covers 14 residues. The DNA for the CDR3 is TGTGCCAGCAGTCTACCGGGACAGGGATATGGCTACACCTTC. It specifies CASSLPGQGYGYTF.

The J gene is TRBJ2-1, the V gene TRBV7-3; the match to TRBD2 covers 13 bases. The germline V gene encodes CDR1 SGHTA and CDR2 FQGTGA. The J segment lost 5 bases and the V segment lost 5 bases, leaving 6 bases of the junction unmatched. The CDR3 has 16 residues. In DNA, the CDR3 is TGTGCCAGCAGCCCATCAGGACTAGCGGGAGACAATGAGCAGTTCTTC. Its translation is CASSPSGLAGDNEQFF.

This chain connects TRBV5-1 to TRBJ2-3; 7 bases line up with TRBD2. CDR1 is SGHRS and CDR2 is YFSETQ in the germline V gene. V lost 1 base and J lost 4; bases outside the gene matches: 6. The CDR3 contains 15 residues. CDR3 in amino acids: CASSLIRGGSDTQYF. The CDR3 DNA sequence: TGCGCCAGCAGCTTGATCCGGGGAGGGTCAGATACGCAGTATTTT.

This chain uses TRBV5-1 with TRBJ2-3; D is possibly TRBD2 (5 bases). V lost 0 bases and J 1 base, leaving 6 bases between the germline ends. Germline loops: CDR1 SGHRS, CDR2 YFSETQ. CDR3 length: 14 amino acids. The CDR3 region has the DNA TGCGCCAGCAGCTTGGAGGAGGGCACAGATACGCAGTATTTT. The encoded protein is CASSLEEGTDTQYF.

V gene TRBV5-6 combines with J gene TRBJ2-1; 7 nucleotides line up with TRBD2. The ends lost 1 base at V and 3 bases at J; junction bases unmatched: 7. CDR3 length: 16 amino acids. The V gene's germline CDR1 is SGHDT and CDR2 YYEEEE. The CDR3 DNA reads TGTGCCAGCAGCTTGCCAGCGGGGTCCCTCTACAATGAGCAGTTCTTC. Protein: CASSLPAGSLYNEQFF.

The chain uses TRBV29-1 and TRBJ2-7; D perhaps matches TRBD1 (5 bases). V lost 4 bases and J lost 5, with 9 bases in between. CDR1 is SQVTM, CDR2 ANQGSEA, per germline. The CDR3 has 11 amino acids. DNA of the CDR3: TGCAGCGTTGGGCAGGGAAACGAGCAGTACTTC. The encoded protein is CSVGQGNEQYF.

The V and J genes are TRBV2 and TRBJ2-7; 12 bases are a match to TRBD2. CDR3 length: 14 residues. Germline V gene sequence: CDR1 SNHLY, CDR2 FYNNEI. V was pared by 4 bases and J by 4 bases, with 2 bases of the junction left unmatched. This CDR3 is CASSGLAGAYEQYF. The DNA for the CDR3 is TGTGCCAGCAGTGGACTAGCGGGAGCATACGAGCAGTACTTC.

CDR3: CATQPGLATYNEQFF. The CDR3 bases are TGTGCCACTCAACCGGGACTAGCTACCTACAATGAGCAGTTCTTC. This sequence joins TRBV7-9 and TRBJ2-1; the match to TRBD2 covers 9 bases. Germline values: CDR1 SEHNR, CDR2 FQNEAQ (reference sequence). The ends lost 10 bases at V and 2 bases at J; junction bases unmatched: 9. This CDR3 region has 15 residues.

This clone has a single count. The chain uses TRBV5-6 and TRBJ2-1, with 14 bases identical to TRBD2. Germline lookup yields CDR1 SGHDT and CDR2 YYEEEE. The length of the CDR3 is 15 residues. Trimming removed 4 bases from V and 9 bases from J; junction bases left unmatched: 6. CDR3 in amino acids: CASSGTSGSLGEQFF. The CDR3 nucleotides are TGTGCCAGCAGCGGGACTAGCGGGAGTCTGGGTGAGCAGTTCTTC.